This TCR beta chain emerged from a study of PD-L1 blockade in urothelial cancer. The CDR3 is made up of 14 amino acids. Germline-derived CDR1 and CDR2 are SQVTM and ANQGSEA. V lost 3 bases to trimming and J lost 3 bases; unmatched junction nucleotides: 8. As to time point: peripheral blood 6 weeks after treatment start. Samples spanned pretreatment and treatment, with 1 to 8 time points per patient. Each PCR had synthetic TCR analog templates added to it as a spike-in. Only in-frame clones appear in the TCRdb table, and some are missing; sequencing was by immunoSEQ multiplex PCR. Among about 48,000 clones, approximately 86% were seen once, and the ten largest hold roughly a tenth.

This clonotype was sampled from a man aged 55 to 70 with urothelial cancer. V is TRBV29-1 and J is TRBJ2-7, with 7 bases fitting TRBD2. Sequenced here: PBMCs, sampled around atezolizumab (anti-PD-L1) treatment. CDR3 sequence: CSVERGSGSYEQYF. The CDR3 DNA is TGCAGCGTTGAGCGGGGGAGTGGGAGCTACGAGCAGTACTTC.